This TCR beta chain was profiled in a study of CD8 T cells in Susac syndrome. Study results and caveats: The study conceded that relatively few individuals underwent its TCR sequencing and HLA analysis.

About 0.5 to 1 ug RNA was reverse transcribed with random hexamers. Multiplex immunoSEQ PCR targeted 54 Vbeta and 13 Jbeta TCR beta segments. TCRdb independently ran MiXCR on the immunoSEQ multiplex PCR reads; one entry per CDR3 protein. Here the sample spans hundreds of thousands of distinct CDR3 sequences, about 94% being singletons. The CDR3 runs to 13 residues. V lost 1 base to trimming and J lost 6 bases; unmatched junction nucleotides: 2. CDR1 and CDR2 from the germline V gene are MGHRA and YSYEKL. Sequencing of TCR beta was undertaken in CD8+ and CD4+ T cells derived from blood. The study used treatment-naive patients who had stable or active relapsing-remitting disease as multiple sclerosis controls. To note about this clonotype: Its antigen is not identified.

Sequencing used CD8+ T cells from PBMCs. This TCR was recovered from a human donor with multiple sclerosis. The chain joins TRBV4-1 to TRBJ1-2; 7 nucleotides agree with TRBD1. The CDR3 region has the DNA TGCGCCAGCAGCCAAGTAGGGGGCGATGGCTACACCTTC. Translated: CASSQVGGDGYTF.